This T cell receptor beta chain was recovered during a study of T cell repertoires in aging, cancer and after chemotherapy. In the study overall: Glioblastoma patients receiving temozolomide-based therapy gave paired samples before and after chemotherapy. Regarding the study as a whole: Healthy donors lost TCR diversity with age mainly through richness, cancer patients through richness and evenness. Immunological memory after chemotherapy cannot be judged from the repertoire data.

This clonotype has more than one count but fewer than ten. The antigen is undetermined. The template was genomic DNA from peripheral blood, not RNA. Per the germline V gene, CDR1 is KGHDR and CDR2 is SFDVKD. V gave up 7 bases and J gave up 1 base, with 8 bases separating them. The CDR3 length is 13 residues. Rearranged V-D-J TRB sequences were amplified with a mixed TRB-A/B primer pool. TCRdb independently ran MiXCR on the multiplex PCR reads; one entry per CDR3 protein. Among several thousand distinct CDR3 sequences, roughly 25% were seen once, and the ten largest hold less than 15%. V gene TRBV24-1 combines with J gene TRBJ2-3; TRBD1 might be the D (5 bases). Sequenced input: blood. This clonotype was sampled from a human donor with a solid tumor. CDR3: CATRGVGTDTQYF. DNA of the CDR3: TGTGCCACCAGAGGGGTAGGCACAGATACGCAGTATTTT.